The T cell receptor (beta chain) under discussion was sequenced for a study of blood T cell repertoires in COVID-19. The wider study: Acute and convalescent COVID-19 samples came from the United States, Italy and Spain.

As originally analysed: Nucleated cell number was recorded as an estimate derived from reference gene primer amplification. Profiled with immunoSEQ multiplex PCR; TCRdb holds only in-frame clones, not every one. V and J calls plus clone size are reproduced from that table; the DNA served to infer D and trimming. The sample lists a few hundred thousand clones; around 87% were seen once. The V gene's germline CDR1 is MGHRA and CDR2 YSYEKL. The CDR3 covers 17 residues. J lost 10 bases, V lost 4 bases, and 16 bases had no gene match. The chain joins TRBV4-1 to TRBJ1-4; 9 positions match TRBD1. The receptor was derived from a man between 18 and 35 years old with active or convalescent COVID-19. Sequencing used peripheral blood. CDR3 coding DNA: TGCGCCAGCAGCCCACAGGGGGCTGGTATAGGGGTCGGAAAACTGTTTTTT. Its translation: CASSPQGAGIGVGKLFF.